In this sample, the clone carrying this T cell receptor beta chain turned up a few times. Its specificity is not known. This CDR3 is built from 14 residues. Trimming cost V 10 bases and J 1 base, with 16 bases left between them. CDR1 is LGHNA, CDR2 YNFKEQ, per germline. Unique molecular identifiers featured in how the TCRbeta library was prepared. One entry per CDR3 protein, called by TCRdb with MiXCR from the PCR reads. The sample lists more than 3,000 distinct CDR3 sequences, approximately 28% occurring once. The sample comes from a study of T-cell reconstitution after alpha-beta-depleted transplantation in children. Regarding the study as a whole: One year post-transplant, T-cell counts and diversity were largely derived from T cells produced anew. High day-60 TCRbeta diversity in some patients came from surviving recipient T cells and thymic progenitors. The study reportedly traced alpha-beta T cells about two months after transplant to several hundred expanded graft clones.

The sample here was PBMCs, mostly from graft donor cells, taken 60 days after TCRalphabeta/CD19-depleted stem cell transplant. This rearrangement joins TRBV4-2 to TRBJ1-1, with D possibly TRBD1 on 5 matching bases. This receptor was identified in a male patient between 2 and 10 years old who had a stem cell transplant for acute myeloid leukemia, so the T cells may come from the graft donor. CDR3 nucleotides: TGTGCCATGAGCCTCCCGGGGGAGAACACTGAAGCTTTCTTT. It is translated as CAMSLPGENTEAFF.